A single sample gave rise to the 19 T cell receptor beta chains below, sequenced in a study of T cell responses to AZD1222 COVID-19 vaccine. The repertoire was sequenced with immunoSEQ multiplex PCR; TCRdb's copy has only in-frame clones and lacks some. The sample carries over 45,000 clones, about 85% recorded once. The material was peripheral blood, obtained on day 0 of MenACWY control vaccination. Receptor source: an adult in good health.

The chain couples TRBV5-4 to TRBJ2-5; weak D call: TRBD1 (5 bases). The V end was cut by 1 base, the J end by 4 bases, with 8 bases between. The germline CDR1 and CDR2 sequences are SGHNT and YYREEE (reference sequence). The CDR3 runs to 13 residues. The CDR3: CASSLQGSETQYF. In DNA form, the CDR3 reads TGTGCCAGCAGCTTGCAGGGATCAGAGACCCAGTACTTC.

CDR3 coding DNA: TGTGCCAGCAGTACTCAGGGAAAGGGAAATTCACCCCTCCACTTT. Encoded protein: CASSTQGKGNSPLHF. The chain joins TRBV2 to TRBJ1-6, with D possibly matching TRBD1 (5 bases). Trimming removed 5 bases from V and 7 bases from J, with 15 bases in between. CDR3 length equals 15 residues. CDR1 is SNHLY, CDR2 FYNNEI, per germline. The full variable domain, rest sourced from reference TRBV2 and TRBJ1-6, is EPEVTQTPSHQVTQMGQEVILRCVPISNHLYFYWYRQILGQKVEFLVSFYNNEISEKSEIFDDQFSVERPDGSNFTLKIRSTKLEDSAMYFCASSTQGKGNSPLHFGNGTRLTVT.

The chain uses TRBV9 and TRBJ2-1, with 7 bases fitting TRBD2. With V trimmed by 0 bases and J by 3 bases, 3 bases remained unmatched. CDR3 length equals 15 residues. CDR1 SGDLS and CDR2 YYNGEE come from the germline V gene. CDR3 nucleotides: TGTGCCAGCAGCGTAGCGGGAGGTGGCTACAATGAGCAGTTCTTC. This gives the protein CASSVAGGGYNEQFF.

The chain is built from TRBV11-2 and TRBJ2-5, with a weak D call TRBD2 (5 bases). CDR1 is SGHAT and CDR2 is FQNNGV in the germline V gene. The CDR3 is 14 amino acids. Trimming removed 2 bases at V and 1 base at J, with 8 bases between. The CDR3 DNA sequence: TGTGCCAGCAGCTTACAGGACTTCCAAGAGACCCAGTACTTC. This encodes CASSLQDFQETQYF. Supplemented by reference TRBV11-2 and TRBJ2-5, the full variable domain reads EAGVAQSPRYKIIEKRQSVAFWCNPISGHATLYWYQQILGQGPKLLIQFQNNGVVDDSQLPKDRFSAERLKGVDSTLKIQPAKLEDSAVYLCASSLQDFQETQYFGPGTRLLVL.

The V gene is TRBV28, the J gene TRBJ2-1; the D is unclear. Germline loops: CDR1 MDHEN, CDR2 SYDVKM. This CDR3 is 13 amino acids long. V lost 3 bases and J 6 bases, leaving 9 bases between the germline ends. The CDR3 nucleotides read TGTGCCAGCAGTTTTGGTGCCTTCAATGAGCAGTTCTTC. Its translation: CASSFGAFNEQFF.

J is TRBJ2-5 and V is TRBV27, with 9 nucleotides matching TRBD1. CDR3 length equals 18 residues. V lost 1 base, J lost 4 bases, and 13 bases stayed unmatched. Germline V CDR1 and CDR2: MNHEY, SMNVEV (reference sequence). CDR3: CASSLWSRRQGDGETQYF. The DNA for the CDR3 is TGTGCCAGCAGTTTATGGTCCCGGAGACAGGGGGATGGAGAGACCCAGTACTTC.

V gene TRBV27 combines with J gene TRBJ1-2; D not resolved. The CDR3 spans 14 residues. The germline V gene has CDR1 MNHEY and CDR2 SMNVEV (reference sequence). V was shortened by 5 bases and J by 0 bases, with 10 bases between the two germline ends. The CDR3 sequence is CASSLKDANYGYTF. Written as DNA, the CDR3 is TGTGCCAGCAGTCTAAAGGACGCTAACTATGGCTACACCTTC.

Worth noting for this clone: Here the CDR3 omits its conserved ending phenylalanine or tryptophan, so a read error is the likely source. No DNA is shown, since the ends of the CDR3 on it are uncertain; the CDR3 is the one TCRdb lists. The chain is built from TRBV6-1 and TRBJ2-7; the D segment call TRBD1 is taken from the table without a DNA check. CDR1 is MNHNS, CDR2 SASEGT, per germline. The CDR3 spans 11 residues, counting both ends. CDR3 loop: CASSEAGQGSY.

The rearrangement links TRBV7-8 to TRBJ1-1, with a possible D match to TRBD1 (6 bases). CDR3 length: 16 residues. Germline assignment: CDR1 SGHVS and CDR2 FQNEAQ. The V gene lost 0 bases and the J gene lost 5 bases, with 16 bases spanning the gap. Here the CDR3 reads CASSLAVGTRPTEAFF. CDR3 DNA: TGTGCCAGCAGCTTAGCGGTGGGGACAAGGCCAACTGAAGCTTTCTTT.

This chain links TRBV5-1 with TRBJ1-2, with D possibly being TRBD1 (6 bases). The CDR3 is made up of 14 amino acids. Trimming left V 5 bases short and J 2 bases short, with 13 bases between. Looked up from germline, CDR1 is SGHRS and CDR2 is YFSETQ. The CDR3 region is CASSQAGENYGYTF. The CDR3 nucleotides read TGCGCCAGCAGTCAGGCAGGGGAAAACTATGGCTACACCTTC.

The rearrangement links TRBV7-2 to TRBJ2-1; D is uncertain. Germline V gives CDR1 SGHTA, CDR2 FQGNSA. This CDR3 is 14 amino acids long. The V end was cut by 0 bases, the J end by 10 bases, with 13 bases between. CDR3 nucleotides: TGTGCCAGCAGCTTAGCGATCGGAGTCAGGGAGCAGTTCTTC. It codes for CASSLAIGVREQFF.

J is TRBJ2-7 and V is TRBV15; a possible D gene is TRBD2 (5 bases). The V end was cut by 6 bases, the J end by 2 bases, with 11 bases between. From germline, CDR1 is LNHNV and CDR2 YYDKDF (reference sequence). The CDR3 is 13 amino acids. The CDR3 spells CATSRADTYEQYF. The CDR3 coding sequence is TGTGCCACCAGTCGAGCGGATACCTACGAGCAGTACTTC. Looking up the rest from reference TRBV15 and TRBJ2-7 gives the full variable domain: DAMVIQNPRYQVTQFGKPVTLSCSQTLNHNVMYWYQQKSSQAPKLLFHYYDKDFNNEADTPDNFQSRRPNTSFCFLDIRSPGLGDTAMYLCATSRADTYEQYFGPGTRLTVT.

CDR3 in amino acids: CASSLGPMNTEAFF. For the CDR3, the DNA is TGTGCCAGCAGCCTGGGACCCATGAACACTGAAGCTTTCTTT. This chain uses TRBV4-2 with TRBJ1-1; possibly TRBD1 for D (5 bases). CDR1 is LGHNA and CDR2 is YNFKEQ in the germline V gene. V was shortened by 4 bases and J by 0 bases, with 9 bases between the two germline ends. The CDR3 length is 14 residues.

This chain uses TRBV7-2 with TRBJ2-7; a weak D match, TRBD1 (6 bases). The germline CDR1 and CDR2 sequences are SGHTA and FQGNSA. The CDR3 has 18 amino acids. The V and J ends lost 1 base and 2 bases respectively, with 21 bases between them. DNA of the CDR3: TGTGCCAGCAGCTTAGTCGGAACAGGGAAGAGTTACGCCTACGAGCAGTACTTC. Its protein is CASSLVGTGKSYAYEQYF.

V and J are TRBV30 and TRBJ2-6, with 7 positions matching TRBD1. Germline V gene lookup returns CDR1 GTSNPN and CDR2 SVGIG (reference sequence). Unmatched junction bases numbered 0, after V lost 0 bases and J lost 4 bases. This CDR3 comprises 14 residues. The CDR3: CAWSVQGGANVLTF. For the CDR3, the DNA is TGTGCCTGGAGTGTACAGGGGGGGGCCAACGTCCTGACTTTC.

This chain connects TRBV25-1 to TRBJ1-1, with D perhaps TRBD1 (6 bases). CDR1 is MGHDK and CDR2 is SYGVNS in the germline V gene. The V end lost 3 bases, the J end lost 7 bases, and 15 bases lay between the germline ends. The CDR3 is 14 amino acids. DNA for the CDR3: TGTGCCAGCAGTGATCCCGGGACAAATATTGAAGCTTTCTTT. This codes for CASSDPGTNIEAFF.

The V call is TRBV6-1, the J call TRBJ2-5; TRBD1 is a possible D gene (5 bases). The germline V gene encodes CDR1 MNHNS and CDR2 SASEGT. The V end was cut by 3 bases, the J end by 4 bases, with 6 bases between. This CDR3 contains 12 residues. In DNA form, the CDR3 reads TGTGCCAGCAGTGACAGGGCAGAGACCCAGTACTTC. This encodes CASSDRAETQYF.

The chain couples TRBV12-3 or TRBV12-4 to TRBJ1-1; the match to TRBD1 covers 9 bases. V was pared by 6 bases and J by 6 bases, with 5 bases of the junction left unmatched. There are 13 residues in the CDR3. CDR3 bases: TGTGCCAGCAGGGGACAGGGTAAAGCTGAAGCTTTCTTT. Translating gives CASRGQGKAEAFF.

The chain joins TRBV4-3 to TRBJ1-6; D is unresolved. This CDR3 is built from 13 residues. The V gene's germline CDR1 is LGHNA and CDR2 YSLEER. Trimming shortened V by 0 bases and J by 7 bases, and 4 bases separated the two germline ends. CDR3 nucleotides: TGCGCCAGCAGCCAAGAGCTCAATTCACCCCTCCACTTT. Encoded protein: CASSQELNSPLHF.